Included here is one T cell receptor (beta chain) sequence, with context. The sample comes from a study of cytomegalovirus exposure and HLA in healthy donors. CDR1 is LNHDA, CDR2 SQIVND, per germline (reference sequence). The CDR3 has 15 residues. Between the trimmed V and J ends, which lost 4 bases and 3 bases, there was a span of 13 bases. This table comes from immunoSEQ multiplex PCR, and its TCRdb copy is limited to in-frame clones, with some not included. Among roughly 50,000 clones listed, approximately 90% were seen once. The chain joins TRBV19 to TRBJ1-5; possibly TRBD1 for D (5 bases). The sample taken for sequencing was PBMCs. The receptor was derived from a woman between 18 and 29 years old in good health and CMV-seropositive. CDR3 DNA: TGTGCCAGTAGTACTATGGGGCAGAACAATCAGCCCCAGCATTTT. Residues: CASSTMGQNNQPQHF.